The sequence of this T cell receptor beta chain was determined in a study of cytomegalovirus exposure and HLA in healthy donors. Clones were read by immunoSEQ multiplex PCR, and TCRdb kept only the in-frame ones, dropping some. The table lists roughly 120,000 clones, about nine tenths of them singletons. The V end was cut by 2 bases, the J end by 6 bases, with 11 bases between. The CDR3 has 13 amino acids. Germline lookup yields CDR1 SGHVS and CDR2 FNYEAQ. This sequence originates from a young woman in good health and CMV-seronegative. The genes are TRBV7-6 and TRBJ2-7, with D possibly being TRBD2 (6 bases). Input material: PBMCs. The CDR3 reads CASSLNPGAEQYF. The DNA of the CDR3 is TGTGCCAGCAGCTTAAATCCGGGAGCCGAGCAGTACTTC.